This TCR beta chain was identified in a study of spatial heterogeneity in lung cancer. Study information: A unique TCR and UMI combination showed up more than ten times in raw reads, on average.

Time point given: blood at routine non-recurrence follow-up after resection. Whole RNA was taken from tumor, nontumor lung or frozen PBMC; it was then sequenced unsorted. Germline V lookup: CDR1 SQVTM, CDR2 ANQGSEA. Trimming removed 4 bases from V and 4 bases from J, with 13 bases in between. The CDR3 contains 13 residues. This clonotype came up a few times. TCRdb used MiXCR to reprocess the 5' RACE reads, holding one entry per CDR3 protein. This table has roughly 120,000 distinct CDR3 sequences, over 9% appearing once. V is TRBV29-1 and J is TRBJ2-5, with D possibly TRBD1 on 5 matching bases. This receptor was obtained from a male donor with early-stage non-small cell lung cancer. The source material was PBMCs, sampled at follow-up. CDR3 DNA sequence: TGCAGCGTTGGTCAGGGTGGGCGAGAGACCCAGTACTTC. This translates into CSVGQGGRETQYF.